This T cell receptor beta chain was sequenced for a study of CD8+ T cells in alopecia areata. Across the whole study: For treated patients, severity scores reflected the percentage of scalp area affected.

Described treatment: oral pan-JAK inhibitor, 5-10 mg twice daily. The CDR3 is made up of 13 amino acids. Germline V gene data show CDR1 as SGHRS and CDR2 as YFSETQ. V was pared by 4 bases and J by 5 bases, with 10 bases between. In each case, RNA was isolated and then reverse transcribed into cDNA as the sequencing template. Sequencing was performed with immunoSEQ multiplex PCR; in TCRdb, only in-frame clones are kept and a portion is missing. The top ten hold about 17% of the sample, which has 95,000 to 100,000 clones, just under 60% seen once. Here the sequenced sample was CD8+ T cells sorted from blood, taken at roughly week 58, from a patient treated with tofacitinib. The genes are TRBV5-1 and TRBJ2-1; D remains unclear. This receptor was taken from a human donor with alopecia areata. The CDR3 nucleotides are TGCGCCAGCAGCCTGTATGAAAACAATGAGCAGTTCTTC. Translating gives CASSLYENNEQFF.